A selection of T cell receptor beta chains follows, all from one sample in a study of cytomegalovirus exposure and HLA in healthy donors. Here immunoSEQ multiplex PCR was the method, and the copy in TCRdb shows in-frame clones only, minus some. Found here are under 200,000 clones, around 75% of them singletons; the top ten hold approximately 2%. Sequenced material: PBMCs. These receptors all come from a human donor in good health. CDR3s include the opening cysteine and the closing phenylalanine or tryptophan. D genes are given only for firm matches. Part of the rows lack a size; the others show once, few, many or a class for expanded clones.

j_call clone_size d_call v_call cdr3_aa cdr3_nt
TRBJ1-1 - - TRBV6-5 CASSYSLPSNTEAFF TGTGCCAGCAGTTACTCTCTTCCGTCGAACACTGAAGCTTTCTTT
TRBJ2-1 - TRBD1 TRBV6-5 CASSYDRGSNEQFF TGTGCCAGCAGTTACGACAGGGGGAGTAATGAGCAGTTCTTC
TRBJ1-3 - - TRBV7-6 CASSGPGNTIYF TGTGCCAGCAGCGGCCCCGGAAACACCATATATTTT
TRBJ2-3 - TRBD2 TRBV7-2 CASSLATSDTDTQYF TGTGCCAGCAGCTTAGCAACTAGCGACACAGATACGCAGTATTTT
TRBJ2-5 - TRBD2 TRBV7-2 CASSLVLAGGLGETQYF TGTGCCAGCAGCTTAGTACTAGCGGGGGGGCTTGGGGAGACCCAGTACTTC
TRBJ2-7 - TRBD2 TRBV9 CASSVGLSGGSYEQYF TGTGCCAGCAGCGTAGGGCTTAGCGGGGGATCCTACGAGCAGTACTTC
TRBJ2-3 - TRBD2 TRBV4-3 CASSLYPDTSGGTDTQYF TGCGCCAGCAGCCTCTACCCAGATACTAGCGGGGGCACAGATACGCAGTATTTT
TRBJ1-1 - - TRBV5-1 CASSLSGLDTEAFF TGCGCCAGCAGCTTAAGCGGGCTCGACACTGAAGCTTTCTTT
TRBJ2-4 few - TRBV4-3 CASSQDPYAGISGDIQYF TGCGCCAGCAGCCAAGATCCGTATGCCGGTATAAGTGGTGACATTCAGTACTTC
TRBJ2-7 - - TRBV7-9 CASSLGGGGFDEQYF TGTGCCAGCAGCTTAGGGGGAGGGGGTTTCGACGAGCAGTACTTC
TRBJ2-1 - - TRBV27 CASTEARLEGYNEQFF TGTGCCAGCACCGAGGCTCGATTGGAGGGGTACAATGAGCAGTTCTTC
TRBJ1-4 few TRBD1 TRBV4-1 CASSHVYRGGSNEKLFF TGCGCCAGCAGCCATGTTTATCGAGGGGGCTCTAATGAAAAACTGTTTTTT
TRBJ1-2 - - TRBV19 CASRATDGYTF TGTGCCAGTAGAGCAACGGATGGCTACACCTTC
TRBJ2-7 - TRBD1 TRBV5-8 CASRLSGQGDLEQYF TGTGCCAGCAGACTCTCGGGACAGGGGGATCTCGAGCAGTACTTC